This TCR beta chain originates from a study of early T cells in non-severe SARS-CoV-2 infection. Study details: The input, bulk RNA from unsorted whole blood, was sequenced, and chains were unpaired.

The CDR3 runs to 13 residues. V was trimmed by 4 bases and J by 1 base, leaving 8 bases between them. CDR1 is SGDLS and CDR2 is YYNGEE in the germline V gene. Within the sample, this clonotype is medium-sized. Unique molecular identifiers were affixed to single, distinct cDNA molecules. TCRdb redid the calling of the 5' RACE reads with MiXCR, one entry per CDR3 protein. The sample consists of 25,000 to 35,000 distinct CDR3 sequences, just under 3% of them appearing once. What was sequenced was whole blood. The V and J genes are TRBV9 and TRBJ1-1; a possible D gene is TRBD1 (5 bases). The TCR was taken from an adult who was a healthcare worker with PCR-confirmed SARS-CoV-2 infection or an uninfected control (not recorded which). CDR3 coding DNA: TGTGCCAGCAGCTCCACAGGGAACACTGAAGCTTTCTTT. It translates to CASSSTGNTEAFF.